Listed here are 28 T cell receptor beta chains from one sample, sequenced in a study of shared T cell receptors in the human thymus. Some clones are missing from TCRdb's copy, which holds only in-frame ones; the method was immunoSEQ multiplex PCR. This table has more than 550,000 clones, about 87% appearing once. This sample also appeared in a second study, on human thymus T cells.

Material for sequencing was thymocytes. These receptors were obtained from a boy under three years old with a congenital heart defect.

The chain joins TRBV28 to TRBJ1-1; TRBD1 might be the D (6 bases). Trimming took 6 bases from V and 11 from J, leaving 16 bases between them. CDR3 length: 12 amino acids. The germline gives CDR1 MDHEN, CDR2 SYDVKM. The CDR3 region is CASSLARTDAFF. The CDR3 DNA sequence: TGTGCCAGCAGCCTGGCGCGGACAGACGCTTTCTTT.

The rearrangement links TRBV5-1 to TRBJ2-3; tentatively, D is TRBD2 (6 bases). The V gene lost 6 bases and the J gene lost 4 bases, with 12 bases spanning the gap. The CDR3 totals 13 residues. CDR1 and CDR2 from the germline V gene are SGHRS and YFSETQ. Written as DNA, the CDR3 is TGCGCCAGCAAGCTGGGAGGCGCAGATACGCAGTATTTT. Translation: CASKLGGADTQYF.

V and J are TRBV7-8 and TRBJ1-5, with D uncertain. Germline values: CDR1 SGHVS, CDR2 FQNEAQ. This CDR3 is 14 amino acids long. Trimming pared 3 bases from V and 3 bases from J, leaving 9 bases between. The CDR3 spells CASSFGRVNQPQHF. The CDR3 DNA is TGTGCCAGCAGCTTTGGGAGGGTCAATCAGCCCCAGCATTTT. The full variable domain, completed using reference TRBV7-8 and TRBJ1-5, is GAGVSQSPRYKVAKRGQDVALRCDPISGHVSLFWYQQALGQGPEFLTYFQNEAQLDKSGLPSDRFFAERPEGSVSTLKIQRTQQEDSAVYLCASSFGRVNQPQHFGDGTRLSIL.

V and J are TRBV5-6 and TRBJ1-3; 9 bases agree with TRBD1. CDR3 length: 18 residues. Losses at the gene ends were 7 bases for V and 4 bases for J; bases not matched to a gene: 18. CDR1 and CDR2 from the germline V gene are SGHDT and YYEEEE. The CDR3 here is CASYPGDRVEVSGNTIYF. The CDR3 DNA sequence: TGTGCCAGCTACCCGGGGGACAGGGTCGAGGTGTCCGGAAACACCATATATTTT.

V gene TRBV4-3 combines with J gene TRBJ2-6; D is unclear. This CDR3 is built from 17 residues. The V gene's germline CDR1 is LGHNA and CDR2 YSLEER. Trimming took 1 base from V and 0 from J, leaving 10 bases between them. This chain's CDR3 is CASSQVGDRSGANVLTF. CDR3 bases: TGCGCCAGCAGCCAAGTCGGAGACCGCTCTGGGGCCAACGTCCTGACTTTC.

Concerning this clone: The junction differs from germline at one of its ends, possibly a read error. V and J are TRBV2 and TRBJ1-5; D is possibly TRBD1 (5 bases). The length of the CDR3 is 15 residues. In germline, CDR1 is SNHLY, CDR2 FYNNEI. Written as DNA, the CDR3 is TGTGTCAGCAGCCTGGGAGGGGAGGAGTATCAGCCCCAGCATTTT. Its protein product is CVSSLGGEEYQPQHF.

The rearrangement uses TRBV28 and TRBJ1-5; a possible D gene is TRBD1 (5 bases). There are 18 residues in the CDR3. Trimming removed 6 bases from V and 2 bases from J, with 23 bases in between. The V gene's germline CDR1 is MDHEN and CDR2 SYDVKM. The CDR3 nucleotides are TGTGCCAGCAGCCCGGCCCCACCGCAGGGTTTTGGCAATCAGCCCCAGCATTTT. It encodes CASSPAPPQGFGNQPQHF.

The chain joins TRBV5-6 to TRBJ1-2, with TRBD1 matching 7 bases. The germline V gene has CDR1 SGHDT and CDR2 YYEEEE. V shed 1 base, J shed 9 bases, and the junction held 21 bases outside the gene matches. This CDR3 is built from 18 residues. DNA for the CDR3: TGTGCCAGCAGCTTGCGGGACAGATTTTCCCTCTCGTCGCGTTGCTACACCTTC. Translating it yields CASSLRDRFSLSSRCYTF. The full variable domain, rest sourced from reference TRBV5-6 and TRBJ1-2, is DAGVTQSPTHLIKTRGQQVTLRCSPKSGHDTVSWYQQALGQGPQFIFQYYEEEERQRGNFPDRFSGHQFPNYSSELNVNALLLGDSALYLCASSLRDRFSLSSRCYTFGSGTRLTVV.

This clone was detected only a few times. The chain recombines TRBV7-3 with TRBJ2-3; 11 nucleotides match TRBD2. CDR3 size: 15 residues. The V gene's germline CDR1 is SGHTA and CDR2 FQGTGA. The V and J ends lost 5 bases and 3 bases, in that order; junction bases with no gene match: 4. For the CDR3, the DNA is TGTGCCAGCAGCGCTAGCGGGGGGCGAACAGATACGCAGTATTTT. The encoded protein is CASSASGGRTDTQYF.

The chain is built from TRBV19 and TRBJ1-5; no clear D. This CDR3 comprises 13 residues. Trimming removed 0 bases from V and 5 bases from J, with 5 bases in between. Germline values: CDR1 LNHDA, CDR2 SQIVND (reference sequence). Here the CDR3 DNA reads TGTGCCAGTAGTATAGATTCTGATCAGCCCCAGCATTTT. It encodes CASSIDSDQPQHF.

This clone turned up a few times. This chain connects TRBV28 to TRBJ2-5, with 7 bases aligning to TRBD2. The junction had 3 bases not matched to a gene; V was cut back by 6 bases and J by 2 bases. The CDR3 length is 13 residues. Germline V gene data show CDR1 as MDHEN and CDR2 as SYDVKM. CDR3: CASRWEGQETQYF. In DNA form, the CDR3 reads TGTGCCAGCAGATGGGAGGGGCAAGAGACCCAGTACTTC.

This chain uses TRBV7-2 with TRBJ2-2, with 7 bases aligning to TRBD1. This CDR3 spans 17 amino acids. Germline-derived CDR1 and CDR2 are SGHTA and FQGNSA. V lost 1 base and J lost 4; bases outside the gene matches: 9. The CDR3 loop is CASSLGRQGPRTGELFF. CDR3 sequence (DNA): TGTGCCAGCAGCTTAGGCCGACAGGGTCCACGCACCGGGGAGCTGTTTTTT.

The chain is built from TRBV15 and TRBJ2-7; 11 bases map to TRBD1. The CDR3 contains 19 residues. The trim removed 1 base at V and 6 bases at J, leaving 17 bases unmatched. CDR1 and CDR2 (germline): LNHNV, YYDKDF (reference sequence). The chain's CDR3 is CATSRVKNWPRDRGCEQYF. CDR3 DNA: TGTGCCACCAGCAGAGTAAAAAATTGGCCTCGGGACAGGGGGTGCGAGCAGTACTTC.

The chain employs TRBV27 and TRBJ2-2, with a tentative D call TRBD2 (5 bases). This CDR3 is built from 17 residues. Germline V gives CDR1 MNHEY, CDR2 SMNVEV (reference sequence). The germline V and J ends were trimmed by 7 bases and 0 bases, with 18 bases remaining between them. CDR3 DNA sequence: TGTGCCAGCAAAGTCGGTGGGAATAGCGCGAACACCGGGGAGCTGTTTTTT. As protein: CASKVGGNSANTGELFF.

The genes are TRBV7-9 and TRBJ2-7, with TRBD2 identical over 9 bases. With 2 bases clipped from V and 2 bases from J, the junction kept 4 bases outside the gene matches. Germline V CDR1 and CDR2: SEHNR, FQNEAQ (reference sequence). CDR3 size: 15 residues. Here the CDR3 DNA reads TGTGCCAGCAGCTTAAAGGCTAGCGGGACCTACGAGCAGTACTTC. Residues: CASSLKASGTYEQYF. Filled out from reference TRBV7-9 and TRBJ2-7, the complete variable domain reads DTGVSQNPRHKITKRGQNVTFRCDPISEHNRLYWYRQTLGQGPEFLTYFQNEAQLEKSRLLSDRFSAERPKGSFSTLEIQRTEQGDSAMYLCASSLKASGTYEQYFGPGTRLTVT.

CDR3 sequence: CASSQATGTSNEQFF. The CDR3 DNA is TGTGCCAGCAGCCAAGCCACCGGGACTAGCAATGAGCAGTTCTTC. The V gene is TRBV27, the J gene TRBJ2-1; 8 nucleotides align to TRBD2. Germline lookup yields CDR1 MNHEY and CDR2 SMNVEV (reference sequence). The CDR3 runs to 15 residues. Germline trimming cut 6 bases from V and 6 bases from J; bases unmatched to any gene: 10.

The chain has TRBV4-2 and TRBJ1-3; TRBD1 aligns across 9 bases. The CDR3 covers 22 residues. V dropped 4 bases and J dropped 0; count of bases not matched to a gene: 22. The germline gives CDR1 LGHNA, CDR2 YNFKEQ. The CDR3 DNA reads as TGTGCCAGCAGCCGAACCCCGGGACAGGGAGAGGGGAGGGGTCACTCTGGAAACACCATATATTTT. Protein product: CASSRTPGQGEGRGHSGNTIYF.

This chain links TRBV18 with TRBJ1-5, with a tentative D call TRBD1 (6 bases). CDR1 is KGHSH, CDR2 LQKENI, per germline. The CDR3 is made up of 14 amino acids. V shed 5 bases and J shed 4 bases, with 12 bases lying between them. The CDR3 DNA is TGTGCCAGCTCAGGGCAGGGGAAAAATCAGCCCCAGCATTTT. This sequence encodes CASSGQGKNQPQHF.

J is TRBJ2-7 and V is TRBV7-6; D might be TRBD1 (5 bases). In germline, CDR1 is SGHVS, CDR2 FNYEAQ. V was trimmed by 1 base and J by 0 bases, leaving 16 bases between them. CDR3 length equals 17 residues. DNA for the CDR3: TGTGCCAGCAGCTTAGATCCCACTGGACATCCCTCCTACGAGCAGTACTTC. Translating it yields CASSLDPTGHPSYEQYF.

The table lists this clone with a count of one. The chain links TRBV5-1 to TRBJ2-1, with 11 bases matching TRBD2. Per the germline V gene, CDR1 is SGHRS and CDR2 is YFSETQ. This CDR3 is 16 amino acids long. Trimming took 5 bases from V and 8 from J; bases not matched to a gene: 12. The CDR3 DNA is TGCGCCAGCAGTTCACAGACTAGCGGGAAGGTCGATGAGCAGTTCTTC. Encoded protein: CASSSQTSGKVDEQFF. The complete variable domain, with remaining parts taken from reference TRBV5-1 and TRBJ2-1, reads KAGVTQTPRYLIKTRGQQVTLSCSPISGHRSVSWYQQTPGQGLQFLFEYFSETQRNKGNFPGRFSGRQFSNSRSEMNVSTLELGDSALYLCASSSQTSGKVDEQFFGPGTRLTVL.

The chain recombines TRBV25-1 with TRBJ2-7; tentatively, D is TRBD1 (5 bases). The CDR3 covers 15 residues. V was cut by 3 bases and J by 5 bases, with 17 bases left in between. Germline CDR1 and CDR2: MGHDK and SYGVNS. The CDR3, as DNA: TGTGCCAGCAGTGAGGTTTTGGGGCCTGGCCACGAGCAGTACTTC. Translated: CASSEVLGPGHEQYF.

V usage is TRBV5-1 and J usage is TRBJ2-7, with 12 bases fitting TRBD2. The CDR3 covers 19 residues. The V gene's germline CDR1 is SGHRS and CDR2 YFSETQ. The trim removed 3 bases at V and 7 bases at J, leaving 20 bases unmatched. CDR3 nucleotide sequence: TGCGCCAGCAGCTCTGTGGTTCCGTCTCTAGCGGGAGGGCCGGGGGAGCAGTACTTC. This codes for CASSSVVPSLAGGPGEQYF.

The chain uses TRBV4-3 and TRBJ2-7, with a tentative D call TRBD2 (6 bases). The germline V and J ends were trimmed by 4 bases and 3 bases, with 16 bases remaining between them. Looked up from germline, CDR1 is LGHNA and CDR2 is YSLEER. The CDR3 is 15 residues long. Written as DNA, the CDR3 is TGCGCCAGCAGCCTTCGTGGAGGGCCCAACTACGAGCAGTACTTC. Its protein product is CASSLRGGPNYEQYF.

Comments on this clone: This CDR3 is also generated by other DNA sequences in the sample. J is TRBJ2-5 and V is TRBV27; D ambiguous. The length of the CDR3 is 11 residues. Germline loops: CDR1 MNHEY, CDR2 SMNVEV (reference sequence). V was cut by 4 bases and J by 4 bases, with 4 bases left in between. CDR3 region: CASSSGETQYF. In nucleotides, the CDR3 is TGTGCCAGCAGTTCGGGAGAGACCCAGTACTTC.

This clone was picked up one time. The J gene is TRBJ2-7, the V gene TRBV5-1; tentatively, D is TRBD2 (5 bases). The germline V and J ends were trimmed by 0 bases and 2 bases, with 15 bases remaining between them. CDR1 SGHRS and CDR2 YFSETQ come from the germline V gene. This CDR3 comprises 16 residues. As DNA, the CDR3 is TGCGCCAGCAGCTTGGCCGACCCGGGAACTACCTACGAGCAGTACTTC. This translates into CASSLADPGTTYEQYF.

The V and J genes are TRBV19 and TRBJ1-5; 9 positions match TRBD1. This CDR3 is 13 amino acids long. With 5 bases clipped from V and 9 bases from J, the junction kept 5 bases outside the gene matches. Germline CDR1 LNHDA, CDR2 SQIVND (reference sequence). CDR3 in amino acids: CASSGQGIRPQHF. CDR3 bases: TGTGCCAGTAGTGGACAGGGGATAAGGCCCCAGCATTTT.

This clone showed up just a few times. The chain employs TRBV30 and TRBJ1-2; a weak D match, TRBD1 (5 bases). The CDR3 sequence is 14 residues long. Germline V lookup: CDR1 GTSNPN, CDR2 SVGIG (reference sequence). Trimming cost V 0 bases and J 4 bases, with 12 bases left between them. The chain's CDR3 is CAWSVGGAVYGYTF. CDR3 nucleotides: TGTGCCTGGAGTGTAGGCGGGGCGGTCTATGGCTACACCTTC. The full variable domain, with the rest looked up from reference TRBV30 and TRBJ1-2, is SQTIHQWPATLVQPVGSPLSLECTVEGTSNPNLYWYRQAAGRGLQLLFYSVGIGQISSEVPQNLSASRPQDRQFILSSKKLLLSDSGFYLCAWSVGGAVYGYTFGSGTRLTVV.

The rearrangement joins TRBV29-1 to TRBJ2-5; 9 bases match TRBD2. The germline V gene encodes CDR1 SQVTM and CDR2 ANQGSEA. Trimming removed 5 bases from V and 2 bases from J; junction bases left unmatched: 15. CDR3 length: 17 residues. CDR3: CSVPLPGLAGQQETQYF. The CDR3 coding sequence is TGCAGCGTTCCTTTACCGGGACTAGCCGGGCAACAAGAGACCCAGTACTTC.